This is a list of T cell receptor beta chains from one sample in a study of blood T cell repertoires in COVID-19. The assay was immunoSEQ multiplex PCR, and TCRdb's table has in-frame clones only and misses some. In the table there are around 140,000 clones, 87% of which are singletons. Sequencing input: PBMCs or T cells enriched from blood (not recorded which). The receptors were sampled from a man aged 55-75 years who had recovered from COVID-19. Both conserved end residues are part of each CDR3. Fields, in order: V gene, D gene, clone size, J gene, CDR3 DNA, CDR3 protein. A D gene is named only where the DNA matches it firmly. Clone size appears in some rows only: once, few, many, or a class for an expanded clone.

TRBV7-8	TRBD1	-	TRBJ1-3	TGTGCCAGCAGCTACGGGACAGACTCTGGAAACACCATATATTTT	CASSYGTDSGNTIYF
TRBV5-1	-	few	TRBJ1-4	TGCGCCAGCAGCTCGACGACAGCCTCAAATGAAAAACTGTTTTTT	CASSSTTASNEKLFF
TRBV28	TRBD1	-	TRBJ1-5	TGTGCCAGCGTGGGGGCGGGACAGCTGACCCCGGGCGATCAGCCCCAGCATTTT	CASVGAGQLTPGDQPQHF
TRBV5-1	TRBD1	few	TRBJ2-7	TGCGCCAGCAGACGAGACAGGGTTCCCAACGAGCAGTACTTC	CASRRDRVPNEQYF
TRBV29-1	TRBD2	-	TRBJ2-5	TGCAGCGTCGCCGGGACTAGCGGGGCCGAGGGCCAAGAGACCCAGTACTTC	CSVAGTSGAEGQETQYF
TRBV5-5	TRBD2	once	TRBJ2-2	TGTGCCAGCACCACCGGGGGGGCCGGCGGGGAGCTGTTTTTT	CASTTGGAGGELFF
TRBV5-1	TRBD1	-	TRBJ2-5	TGCGCCAGCAGCGCAACCGGGACAGGGTTTTGGCGGGAGACCCAGTACTTC	CASSATGTGFWRETQYF
TRBV19	TRBD1	-	TRBJ1-5	TGTGCCAGTAGTATAGGCCCGGGACAGGGGAATCAGCCCCAGCATTTT	CASSIGPGQGNQPQHF
TRBV6-5	TRBD1	-	TRBJ2-2	TGTGCCTCCTGGGGGACAGGGAACTACGGGGAGCTGTTTTTT	CASWGTGNYGELFF
TRBV5-5	-	-	TRBJ2-3	TGTGCCAGCAGCCTCACCACGCCGGTAGCGCAGTATTTT	CASSLTTPVAQYF
TRBV7-9	-	-	TRBJ1-4	TGTGCCAGCAGTACACAGGGAGAGAGAGAAAAACTGTTTTTT	CASSTQGEREKLFF
TRBV27	TRBD1	-	TRBJ2-1	TGTGCCAGCAGTCGCGGACAGGGGGCCCCCGAGCAGTTCTTC	CASSRGQGAPEQFF
TRBV27	-	-	TRBJ1-5	TGTGCCAGCAGTTTGCAGGGGCCCGGTTATCAGCCCCAGCATTTT	CASSLQGPGYQPQHF
TRBV19	TRBD2	-	TRBJ2-7	TGTGCCAGTAGTATATCCGGACTAGCGGGAGAAGCGTACGAGCAGTACTTC	CASSISGLAGEAYEQYF
TRBV6-1	-	-	TRBJ1-4	TGTGCCAGCAGTGAAATAAGGCAACTAAACGAAAAACTGTTTTTT	CASSEIRQLNEKLFF
TRBV5-4	-	-	TRBJ2-5	TGTGCCAGCAGCTTGGGGCAGGGGCAAGAGACCCAGTACTTC	CASSLGQGQETQYF
TRBV2	TRBD2	-	TRBJ2-2	TGTGCCAGCAGGAGACTAGCGGGACAGGCCGGGGAGCTGTTTTTT	CASRRLAGQAGELFF
TRBV28	TRBD2	once	TRBJ2-5	TGTGCCAGCAGTTTACTAGCGGGAGGCCAAGAGACCCAGTACTTC	CASSLLAGGQETQYF
TRBV3-1/TRBV3-2	-	-	TRBJ2-7	TGTGCCAGCAGCCAAGGACAGGCCTACGAGCAGTACTTC	CASSQGQAYEQYF
TRBV7-8	-	-	TRBJ2-2	TGTGCCAGCAGGGGGAGCAGGACCACCGGGGAGCTGTTTTTT	CASRGSRTTGELFF